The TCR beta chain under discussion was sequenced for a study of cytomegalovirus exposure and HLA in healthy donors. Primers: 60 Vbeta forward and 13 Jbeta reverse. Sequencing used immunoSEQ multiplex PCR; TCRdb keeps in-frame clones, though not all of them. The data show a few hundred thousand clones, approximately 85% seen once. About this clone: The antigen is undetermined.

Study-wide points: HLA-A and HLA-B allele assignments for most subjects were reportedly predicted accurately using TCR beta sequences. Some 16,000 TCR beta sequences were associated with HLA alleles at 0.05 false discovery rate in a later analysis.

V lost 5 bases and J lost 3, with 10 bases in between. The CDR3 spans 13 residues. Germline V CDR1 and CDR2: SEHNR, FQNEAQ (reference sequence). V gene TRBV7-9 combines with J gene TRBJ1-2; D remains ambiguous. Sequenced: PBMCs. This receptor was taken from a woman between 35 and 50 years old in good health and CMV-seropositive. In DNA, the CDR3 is TGTGCCAGCAGCCACGGGAGGGACTATGGCTACACCTTC. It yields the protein CASSHGRDYGYTF.